Presented here are 21 T cell receptor beta chains from one specimen sequenced in a study of cytomegalovirus exposure and HLA in healthy donors. The protocol was immunoSEQ multiplex PCR, while the TCRdb copy is restricted to in-frame clones and leaves out a portion. The profile shows 200,000 to 250,000 clones, around nine tenths of them singletons. Sequenced: PBMCs. The receptors stem from a young man in good health and CMV-seronegative.

A few counts support this clone. V usage is TRBV7-9 and J usage is TRBJ1-5; D not resolved. This CDR3 comprises 13 residues. V lost 3 bases to trimming and J lost 0 bases, with 3 bases between them. Germline assignment: CDR1 SEHNR and CDR2 FQNEAQ (reference sequence). CDR3 nucleotides: TGTGCCAGCAGCTTGGCTAGCAATCAGCCCCAGCATTTT. Encoded protein: CASSLASNQPQHF.

The J gene is TRBJ1-5, the V gene TRBV27; 8 bases line up with TRBD1. The germline V gene encodes CDR1 MNHEY and CDR2 SMNVEV (reference sequence). The CDR3 length is 16 residues. Unmatched junction bases numbered 10, after V lost 6 bases and J lost 3 bases. The CDR3 DNA reads as TGTGCCAGCAGCCTCTACCGGGACAGGCCCAATCAGCCCCAGCATTTT. As protein: CASSLYRDRPNQPQHF.

This clone showed up just once. The rearrangement joins TRBV28 to TRBJ1-2; D perhaps matches TRBD1 (6 bases). This CDR3 contains 13 residues. Germline-derived CDR1 and CDR2 are MDHEN and SYDVKM. V was clipped by 5 bases and J by 5 bases, with 12 bases between them. The CDR3 reads CASSLGTLYGYTF. The CDR3 DNA reads as TGTGCCAGCAGTCTAGGGACACTGTATGGCTACACCTTC.

This chain connects TRBV27 to TRBJ2-7; 7 positions agree with TRBD2. CDR3 size: 12 residues. Germline CDR1 and CDR2: MNHEY and SMNVEV (reference sequence). V lost 4 bases, J lost 7 bases, and 4 bases stayed unmatched. CDR3 region: CASSYRRGEQYF. For the CDR3, the DNA is TGTGCCAGCAGTTACAGGCGGGGGGAGCAGTACTTC.

This chain joins TRBV2 and TRBJ2-7; 9 nucleotides line up with TRBD1. CDR1 and CDR2 (germline): SNHLY, FYNNEI. The junction had 12 bases not matched to a gene; V was cut back by 7 bases and J by 5 bases. This CDR3 has 15 residues. The CDR3 loop is CASTTSGTGNNEQYF. CDR3 bases: TGTGCCAGCACGACTTCCGGGACAGGGAATAACGAGCAGTACTTC.

The rearrangement links TRBV9 to TRBJ2-1, with 12 nucleotides matching TRBD2. The germline V gene encodes CDR1 SGDLS and CDR2 YYNGEE. The trim removed 3 bases at V and 0 bases at J, leaving 10 bases unmatched. This CDR3 region has 19 residues. CDR3 DNA: TGTGCCAGCAGCGCCCGAGGCGGACTAGCGGGACTCTCCTACAATGAGCAGTTCTTC. Its protein product is CASSARGGLAGLSYNEQFF.

The sample holds a few counts of this clone. The rearrangement joins TRBV28 to TRBJ2-7; 9 bases agree with TRBD2. Trimming at V came to 2 bases and at J to 6 bases, leaving 2 bases not matched to a gene. From germline, CDR1 is MDHEN and CDR2 SYDVKM. CDR3 length equals 13 residues. The CDR3 sequence: CASSLAGGPEQYF. CDR3 nucleotides: TGTGCCAGCAGTTTAGCGGGGGGGCCCGAGCAGTACTTC.

This clone was seen once. The genes are TRBV10-3 and TRBJ2-2; possibly TRBD2 for D (6 bases). The germline V gene encodes CDR1 ENHRY and CDR2 SYGVKD. Trimming pared 6 bases from V and 7 bases from J, leaving 18 bases between. This CDR3 has 15 residues. The CDR3 spells CAIRTGTSGIGELFF. CDR3 bases: TGTGCCATCAGGACTGGGACTTCGGGGATCGGGGAGCTGTTTTTT.

This chain links TRBV10-3 with TRBJ2-1; 11 bases align to TRBD2. CDR3 size: 17 residues. V shed 4 bases, J shed 0 bases, and the junction held 5 bases outside the gene matches. Per the germline V gene, CDR1 is ENHRY and CDR2 is SYGVKD. This chain's CDR3 is CAISASSGRDSYNEQFF. In DNA, the CDR3 is TGTGCCATCAGTGCAAGTAGCGGGAGGGACTCCTACAATGAGCAGTTCTTC.

The chain uses TRBV5-6 and TRBJ2-5; D might be TRBD2 (5 bases). CDR1 SGHDT and CDR2 YYEEEE come from the germline V gene. This CDR3 spans 14 amino acids. Between the trimmed V and J ends, which lost 1 base and 3 bases, there was a span of 10 bases. This CDR3 is CASSLNGREETQYF. CDR3 coding DNA: TGTGCCAGCAGCTTGAATGGGCGGGAAGAGACCCAGTACTTC. Using reference TRBV5-6 and TRBJ2-5 for the parts outside the CDR3, the full variable domain is DAGVTQSPTHLIKTRGQQVTLRCSPKSGHDTVSWYQQALGQGPQFIFQYYEEEERQRGNFPDRFSGHQFPNYSSELNVNALLLGDSALYLCASSLNGREETQYFGPGTRLLVL.

The chain joins TRBV28 to TRBJ2-7, with 12 bases lining up with TRBD1. Germline lookup yields CDR1 MDHEN and CDR2 SYDVKM. V gave up 3 bases and J gave up 7 bases; unmatched junction bases: 7. The CDR3 totals 15 residues. This chain's CDR3 is CASSFRGQGAWEQYF. DNA for the CDR3: TGTGCCAGCAGTTTTAGGGGACAGGGGGCGTGGGAGCAGTACTTC.

The chain carries TRBV7-9 and TRBJ1-1, with 8 bases aligning to TRBD1. This CDR3 has 15 residues. Germline CDR1 reads SEHNR; CDR2 reads FQNEAQ (reference sequence). V shed 5 bases, J shed 4 bases, and the junction held 9 bases outside the gene matches. The CDR3 bases are TGTGCCAGCAGCCTAGACAGGGGAAGGCGCACTGAAGCTTTCTTT. This sequence encodes CASSLDRGRRTEAFF.

The V gene is TRBV6-1, the J gene TRBJ2-3; TRBD2 might be the D (5 bases). V shed 6 bases and J shed 0 bases, with 13 bases lying between them. CDR1 and CDR2 (germline): MNHNS, SASEGT. This CDR3 region has 15 residues. Here the CDR3 reads CASRPLRVSTDTQYF. The CDR3 DNA reads as TGTGCCAGCAGGCCCTTGCGGGTTAGCACAGATACGCAGTATTTT.

The V gene is TRBV7-9, the J gene TRBJ2-3, with TRBD1 as a possible D gene (5 bases). The CDR3 extends over 13 amino acids. Trimming pared 8 bases from V and 6 bases from J, leaving 15 bases between. Looked up from germline, CDR1 is SEHNR and CDR2 is FQNEAQ (reference sequence). CDR3 amino acids: CASGMDQGDTQYF. The DNA for the CDR3 is TGTGCCAGCGGAATGGATCAGGGCGATACGCAGTATTTT.

V gene TRBV6-1 combines with J gene TRBJ1-1; 7 nucleotides line up with TRBD1. CDR1 and CDR2 (germline): MNHNS, SASEGT. The CDR3 consists of 13 residues. The J segment lost 5 bases and the V segment lost 3 bases, leaving 3 bases of the junction unmatched. CDR3: CASSEIRGTEAFF. The DNA of the CDR3 is TGTGCCAGCAGTGAGATCAGGGGGACTGAAGCTTTCTTT.

The chain links TRBV5-4 to TRBJ2-1, with 10 bases fitting TRBD2. The CDR3 is 17 residues long. Trimming took 4 bases from V and 5 from J; bases not matched to a gene: 12. Germline-derived CDR1 and CDR2 are SGHNT and YYREEE (reference sequence). The CDR3 sequence is CASSQGLSGGANNEQFF. In nucleotides, the CDR3 is TGTGCCAGCAGCCAAGGTCTGAGCGGGGGGGCAAACAATGAGCAGTTCTTC.

V usage is TRBV11-2 and J usage is TRBJ1-2; no firm D call. Germline lookup yields CDR1 SGHAT and CDR2 FQNNGV. This CDR3 has 14 residues. Trimming pared 0 bases from V and 4 bases from J, leaving 9 bases between. The CDR3 DNA sequence: TGTGCCAGCAGCTTAGAAACGGGTTCCTATGGCTACACCTTC. Its translation is CASSLETGSYGYTF.

The V and J genes are TRBV4-3 and TRBJ2-1; the D is unclear. Germline CDR1 LGHNA, CDR2 YSLEER. V was clipped by 1 base and J by 5 bases, with 6 bases between them. The CDR3 loop spans 13 amino acids. The CDR3 loop is CASSQGRDNEQFF. The DNA of the CDR3 is TGCGCCAGCAGCCAAGGACGGGACAATGAGCAGTTCTTC.

The sample holds one count of this clone. CDR3 residues: CASSLFGTGGNTEAFF. Here the CDR3 DNA reads TGTGCCAGCAGTTTATTTGGGACAGGGGGGAACACTGAAGCTTTCTTT. The chain recombines TRBV27 with TRBJ1-1; 11 bases fit TRBD1. The CDR3 covers 16 residues. Germline values: CDR1 MNHEY, CDR2 SMNVEV (reference sequence). Germline trimming cut 1 base from V and 1 base from J; bases unmatched to any gene: 2.

This chain connects TRBV7-9 to TRBJ1-2; D is perhaps TRBD1 (6 bases). The V and J ends lost 0 bases and 7 bases respectively, with 9 bases between them. CDR3 length: 13 residues. CDR1 and CDR2 (germline): SEHNR, FQNEAQ (reference sequence). For the CDR3, the DNA is TGTGCCAGCAGCTTAGCTGACAGGCCTGGCTACACCTTC. It is translated as CASSLADRPGYTF.

The gene calls are TRBV4-2 and TRBJ2-1, with D uncertain. V was trimmed by 0 bases and J by 0 bases, leaving 15 bases between them. Germline V lookup: CDR1 LGHNA, CDR2 YNFKEQ. The CDR3 spans 18 residues. The CDR3 reads CASSQDPVTLGSYNEQFF. The DNA of the CDR3 is TGTGCCAGCAGCCAAGATCCGGTAACCCTCGGCTCCTACAATGAGCAGTTCTTC.